This T cell receptor (beta chain) is drawn from a study of blood T cell repertoires in COVID-19. Here immunoSEQ multiplex PCR was the method, and the copy in TCRdb shows in-frame clones only, minus some. The data show more than 200,000 clones, with around nine tenths seen just once and under 5% held by the top ten. The CDR3 spans 15 residues. Germline V gene lookup returns CDR1 LGHNA and CDR2 YSLEER. Deletions cut 0 bases from V and 6 bases from J, with 12 bases between. Sequencing was done on a sample of PBMCs or T cells enriched from blood (not recorded which). This TCR came from a woman aged 25 to 39 who had recovered from COVID-19. The V call is TRBV4-3, the J call TRBJ2-1; D might be TRBD2 (6 bases). The CDR3 protein is CASSQETRNANEQFF. Written as DNA, the CDR3 is TGCGCCAGCAGCCAAGAGACTAGGAACGCCAATGAGCAGTTCTTC.